This passage covers 22 T cell receptor beta chains from one sample sequenced in a study of follicular helper T cells after annual influenza vaccination. Here immunoSEQ multiplex PCR was the method, and the copy in TCRdb shows in-frame clones only, minus some. The profile shows approximately 11,000 clones, about 82% of them singletons. This specimen consisted of CXCR5- memory CD4+ T cells sorted from blood, obtained 6 weeks after influenza vaccination. The receptor source for this set is an adult who received the influenza vaccine.

This chain joins TRBV6-4 and TRBJ2-7, with 7 bases that match TRBD2. The V segment lost 5 bases and the J segment 9 bases; nucleotides outside the gene matches: 7. Germline CDR1 is MRHNA and CDR2 is SNTAGT. This CDR3 contains 12 residues. CDR3 residues: CASSRRWGGQYF. The CDR3 nucleotides read TGTGCCAGCAGTCGTAGGTGGGGGGGGCAGTACTTC.

The chain uses TRBV7-2 and TRBJ1-4, with a tentative D call TRBD1 (6 bases). The CDR3 is 17 amino acids. Germline V CDR1 and CDR2: SGHTA, FQGNSA. Trimming took off 4 bases at V and 3 bases at J, with 18 bases between the two ends. DNA of the CDR3: TGTGCCAGCAGCTCCCAACTCAGGGGTGCAGCTAATGAAAAACTGTTTTTT. Amino acids: CASSSQLRGAANEKLFF.

CDR3 region: CASSLTDQETQYF. CDR3 bases: TGCGCCAGCAGCTTGACAGACCAAGAGACCCAGTACTTC. V and J are TRBV5-1 and TRBJ2-5; no definite D call. This CDR3 has 13 residues. The V gene's germline CDR1 is SGHRS and CDR2 YFSETQ. The germline V and J ends were trimmed by 1 base and 0 bases, with 4 bases remaining between them.

This clone was recorded only once. The chain uses TRBV27 and TRBJ2-5; 9 bases align to TRBD1. CDR3 size: 15 residues. With V trimmed by 4 bases and J by 5 bases, 8 bases remained unmatched. CDR1 is MNHEY and CDR2 is SMNVEV in the germline V gene (reference sequence). DNA for the CDR3: TGTGCCAGCAGTTACAGGGGGCATAGTTCTGAGACCCAGTACTTC. It is translated as CASSYRGHSSETQYF.

The rearrangement links TRBV6-5 to TRBJ1-1; no firm D call. The CDR3 consists of 14 residues. The germline V gene encodes CDR1 MNHEY and CDR2 SVGAGI. Trimming took 4 bases from V and 5 from J, leaving 14 bases between them. In DNA, the CDR3 is TGTGCCAGCAGTTCCGACACCCTGGGGACTGAAGCTTTCTTT. This translates into CASSSDTLGTEAFF.

This chain joins TRBV4-3 and TRBJ2-3; the match to TRBD2 covers 8 bases. CDR3 length: 18 amino acids. Germline V gene sequence: CDR1 LGHNA, CDR2 YSLEER. V lost 0 bases and J lost 0; bases outside the gene matches: 8. The CDR3 region has the DNA TGCGCCAGCAGCCAAGATTTAATAGCGGGGACTAGCACAGATACGCAGTATTTT. Its translation: CASSQDLIAGTSTDTQYF.

This clone was picked up one time. The chain joins TRBV28 to TRBJ1-2; 8 nucleotides align to TRBD1. Germline lookup yields CDR1 MDHEN and CDR2 SYDVKM. Losses at the gene ends were 4 bases for V and 5 bases for J; bases not matched to a gene: 9. The CDR3 runs to 15 residues. CDR3 in DNA: TGTGCCAGCAGTTCACAATGGACAGGGAGATATGGCTACACCTTC. Protein: CASSSQWTGRYGYTF.

The chain combines TRBV6-6 with TRBJ2-2, with 8 bases fitting TRBD1. CDR3 length: 15 amino acids. After removal of 5 bases from V and 5 bases from J, the junction contained 7 bases not matched to a gene. Per germline, CDR1 MNHNY and CDR2 SVGAGI (reference sequence). The chain's CDR3 is CASSIGQGRTGELFF. The CDR3 bases are TGTGCCAGCAGTATCGGACAGGGTCGAACCGGGGAGCTGTTTTTT.

The V and J genes are TRBV9 and TRBJ2-6; maybe TRBD2 (5 bases). Germline assignment: CDR1 SGDLS and CDR2 YYNGEE. This CDR3 comprises 18 residues. V was shortened by 0 bases and J by 0 bases, with 13 bases between the two germline ends. As DNA, the CDR3 is TGTGCCAGCAGCGTAGAGGCCCCCGAGGGCTCTGGGGCCAACGTCCTGACTTTC. Translating gives CASSVEAPEGSGANVLTF.

This chain joins TRBV19 and TRBJ1-4; TRBD1 matches 8 bases. CDR1 and CDR2 (germline): LNHDA, SQIVND (reference sequence). The CDR3 loop spans 13 amino acids. The trim removed 5 bases at V and 7 bases at J, leaving 3 bases unmatched. CDR3: CASSVTGAEKLFF. The CDR3 region has the DNA TGTGCCAGTAGTGTGACAGGGGCTGAAAAACTGTTTTTT.

This clone has just one count. This chain links TRBV7-8 with TRBJ1-1; D remains ambiguous. CDR1 SGHVS and CDR2 FQNEAQ come from the germline V gene. V lost 0 bases and J 0 bases, leaving 2 bases between the germline ends. The CDR3 contains 13 residues. CDR3 in DNA: TGTGCCAGCAGCTTAGCGCTGAACACTGAAGCTTTCTTT. This codes for CASSLALNTEAFF.

The chain has TRBV6-5 and TRBJ2-3; D gene uncertain. Germline assignment: CDR1 MNHEY and CDR2 SVGAGI. This CDR3 comprises 10 residues. Trimming removed 6 bases from V and 5 bases from J, with 3 bases in between. The CDR3 DNA follows: TGTGCCAGCAGAGGAGATACGCAGTATTTT. It translates to CASRGDTQYF.

This sequence joins TRBV7-9 and TRBJ2-7; D might be TRBD2 (6 bases). CDR1 is SEHNR and CDR2 is FQNEAQ in the germline V gene (reference sequence). The CDR3 totals 13 residues. V was cut by 6 bases and J by 4 bases, with 13 bases left in between. The CDR3 DNA sequence: TGTGCCAGCAGTCAAGCAAGCGGGTACGAGCAGTACTTC. Amino acid sequence: CASSQASGYEQYF.

The CDR3 nucleotides read TGTGCCAGCAGCTTAGTTCGAGCGGGAGGGGGAGAGACCCAGTACTTC. The encoded protein is CASSLVRAGGGETQYF. The V and J genes are TRBV7-2 and TRBJ2-5, with 10 positions matching TRBD2. The V gene's germline CDR1 is SGHTA and CDR2 FQGNSA. V dropped 1 base and J dropped 4; count of bases not matched to a gene: 6. This CDR3 is 16 amino acids long.

The genes are TRBV14 and TRBJ2-6, with D maybe TRBD1 (5 bases). V lost 5 bases and J 0 bases, leaving 11 bases between the germline ends. Germline V gene sequence: CDR1 SGHDN, CDR2 FVKESK. The CDR3 loop spans 16 amino acids. The CDR3 sequence: CASSLNRISGANVLTF. In nucleotides, the CDR3 is TGTGCCAGCAGCTTAAACAGGATCTCTGGGGCCAACGTCCTGACTTTC.

This chain joins TRBV19 and TRBJ1-2; a possible D gene is TRBD1 (5 bases). This CDR3 is 14 amino acids long. The V end was cut by 4 bases, the J end by 0 bases, with 9 bases between. Germline V lookup: CDR1 LNHDA, CDR2 SQIVND (reference sequence). CDR3 DNA sequence: TGTGCCAGTAGTAAGGGGCTTACTAACTATGGCTACACCTTC. It translates to CASSKGLTNYGYTF.

This chain links TRBV4-1 with TRBJ1-1, with TRBD1 identical over 9 bases. Germline CDR1 reads MGHRA; CDR2 reads YSYEKL. Trimming cost V 3 bases and J 0 bases; bases outside gene matches: 11. There are 18 residues in the CDR3. The CDR3 sequence is CASSHATGQGAMNTEAFF. DNA for the CDR3: TGCGCCAGCAGCCATGCGACGGGACAGGGCGCCATGAACACTGAAGCTTTCTTT.

The rearrangement joins TRBV6-5 to TRBJ1-1; D is possibly TRBD1 (6 bases). The CDR3 contains 15 residues. The V end was cut by 6 bases, the J end by 1 base, with 15 bases between. CDR1 and CDR2 from the germline V gene are MNHEY and SVGAGI. The CDR3 region is CASSRGGQGNTEAFF. The CDR3, as DNA: TGTGCCAGCAGCCGGGGGGGCCAGGGGAACACTGAAGCTTTCTTT.

This chain connects TRBV6-1 to TRBJ2-7; 9 bases are a match to TRBD1. J gave up 7 bases and V 6 bases, and 10 bases lay outside the gene matches. The CDR3 totals 14 residues. Germline CDR1 reads MNHNS; CDR2 reads SASEGT. The CDR3 DNA reads as TGTGCCAGCAGAGACCAACAGGGGGCGGGGGAGCAGTACTTC. Translated: CASRDQQGAGEQYF.

The chain recombines TRBV18 with TRBJ2-7; 7 bases line up with TRBD1. Germline V gene sequence: CDR1 KGHSH, CDR2 LQKENI. V shed 8 bases and J 3 bases; nucleotides not matched to a gene: 7. The CDR3 runs to 13 residues. CDR3 in DNA: TGTGCCAGCAACCGGGACAGCGGCTACGAGCAGTACTTC. Translating it yields CASNRDSGYEQYF.

The genes are TRBV29-1 and TRBJ2-3; TRBD2 matches at 11 bases. The length of the CDR3 is 15 residues. V lost 6 bases to trimming and J lost 2 bases; unmatched junction nucleotides: 7. Germline CDR1 SQVTM, CDR2 ANQGSEA. This chain's CDR3 is CSVSFSGGATDTQYF. In DNA, the CDR3 is TGCAGCGTGTCCTTTAGCGGGGGGGCCACAGATACGCAGTATTTT.

The CDR3 DNA reads TGTGCCAGCAGCTTGACTGGGAACACCGGGGAGCTGTTTTTT. This encodes CASSLTGNTGELFF. The chain has TRBV7-2 and TRBJ2-2; D not certain. This CDR3 contains 14 residues. V lost 3 bases and J lost 1, with 6 bases in between. Germline CDR1 reads SGHTA; CDR2 reads FQGNSA.